This TCR beta chain was profiled in a study of OX40 agonist ivuxolimab in advanced cancers. Study-wide background: Ivuxolimab is an agonistic anti-OX40 (CD134) antibody, and patients were treated with it. Males comprised approximately 81% of the group, whose mean age was about 60 years (range 23 to 79). Therapy given before enrollment (anti-PD-1, anti-PD-L1 or anti-CTLA-4) was allowed, and around 40% had some.

This clone appeared once. As yet, its antigen is unknown. This CDR3 has 14 residues. Trimming shortened V by 4 bases and J by 7 bases, and 14 bases separated the two germline ends. Per germline, CDR1 SGHKS and CDR2 YYEKEE (reference sequence). Broader study findings: In CD8+ T cells, expanded clones were on average more numerous than in CD4+.

Here immunoSEQ multiplex PCR was the method, and the copy in TCRdb shows in-frame clones only, minus some. There are about 96,000 clones in the sample; about 84% occur only once, and 4.5% to 6% lies in the top ten. This clonotype originated in an adult with an advanced solid tumor such as melanoma, head and neck, liver or kidney cancer. The rearrangement uses TRBV5-5 and TRBJ2-2; D perhaps matches TRBD1 (6 bases). Here the sequenced sample was CD4+ or CD8+ T cells sorted from blood, taken in a trial of the OX40 agonist ivuxolimab. CDR3 DNA sequence: TGTGCCAGCAGCCAGGGGCAGACGGTCGGGGAGCTGTTTTTT. It yields the protein CASSQGQTVGELFF.